This T cell receptor beta chain was obtained from a study of tissue T cells after allogeneic stem cell transplantation. Study results and caveats: The patient cohort was small and clinically heterogeneous, with limited sampling depth.

Concerning this clone itself: The antigen is unknown.

The table came from immunoSEQ multiplex PCR; TCRdb's copy has only in-frame clones and leaves some out. The sample yields thousands of clones, 65% to 80% seen once. The source was skin, collected at autopsy. This receptor was identified in a male patient of 60 years or more with steroid-refractory graft-versus-host disease after an allogeneic stem cell transplant. T cells may partly derive from the graft donor.

This CDR3 is CASSIGSGHRNTEAFF. The CDR3 DNA sequence: TGTGCCAGCAGCATAGGATCGGGACACCGGAACACTGAAGCTTTCTTT. The chain employs TRBV7-9 and TRBJ1-1, with D maybe TRBD1 (6 bases). This CDR3 region has 16 residues. CDR1 is SEHNR, CDR2 FQNEAQ, per germline (reference sequence). V gave up 5 bases and J gave up 1 base, with 17 bases separating them.